The present T cell receptor (beta chain) was sequenced within a study of T cell changes during pregnancy in multiple sclerosis. The germline V gene encodes CDR1 MGHRA and CDR2 YSYEKL. The germline V and J ends were trimmed by 7 bases and 5 bases, with 20 bases remaining between them. The CDR3 runs to 16 residues. Sequencing used immunoSEQ multiplex PCR; TCRdb keeps in-frame clones, though not all of them. Of 40,000 to 55,000 clones in the sample, 94% were seen once. Sample: CD8+ T cells from peripheral blood mononuclear cells, taken in the first trimester of pregnancy. The sequence was obtained from a female donor with multiple sclerosis, enrolled in a pregnancy study. The chain recombines TRBV4-1 with TRBJ2-2; possible D gene TRBD2, 6 bases. In DNA form, the CDR3 reads TGCGCCAGCACCCCAAAATCGGGCGGAGGGACCGGGGAGCTGTTTTTT. Protein product: CASTPKSGGGTGELFF.